The present TCR beta chain was sequenced within a study of beta chain features in type 1 diabetes. Study observations and caveats: Shorter TCRB CDR3s, moderately but significantly so, were found in Type 1 diabetes patients in all four CD4+ subsets. In patients and controls equally, PCR might favor templates that are shorter.

The entirety of the isolated RNA underwent reverse transcription, so expressed TCRB transcripts were sequenced. Profiled with immunoSEQ multiplex PCR; TCRdb holds only in-frame clones, not every one. The data hold 40,000 to 60,000 clones, with 63% observed a single time. This clone turned up a few times. Its antigen is currently unknown. Specimen: stem cell memory CD4+ T cells from blood. The clonotype was recovered from a woman aged 30 to 39 with type 1 diabetes.

CDR3 in DNA: TGTGCCATCAGTGAGTACGGACAGGGGGCGAACGAGCAGTACTTC. Protein sequence: CAISEYGQGANEQYF. V usage is TRBV10-3 and J usage is TRBJ2-7; 11 bases agree with TRBD1. Germline loops: CDR1 ENHRY, CDR2 SYGVKD. This CDR3 has 15 amino acids. J was trimmed by 5 bases and V by 1 base; bases with no gene match: 4.